The rows below give T cell receptor beta chains drawn from one sample of a study of beta chain features in type 1 diabetes. Sequencing was performed with immunoSEQ multiplex PCR; in TCRdb, only in-frame clones are kept and a portion is missing. Of 150,000 or so clones in the sample, about 8.3% were seen once. What was sequenced was central memory CD4+ T cells from blood. The receptors come from a woman aged 18-35 years with type 1 diabetes. The CDR3 runs from the conserved cysteine through the conserved F or W. A D gene is named only where the DNA matches it firmly. Only some rows state a clone size, as once, few, many or a class for expanded clones.

V gene: TRBV28
D gene: .
J gene: TRBJ2-7
clone size: .
CDR3 protein: CASSLTLPPGEQYF
CDR3 DNA: TGTGCCAGCAGTTTGACCCTCCCCCCCGGGGAGCAGTACTTC

V gene: TRBV5-1
D gene: TRBD1
J gene: TRBJ1-6
clone size: .
CDR3 protein: CASSLETGYSPLHF
CDR3 DNA: TGCGCCAGCAGCTTGGAGACAGGGTATTCACCCCTCCACTTT

V gene: TRBV7-2
D gene: TRBD2
J gene: TRBJ2-3
clone size: once
CDR3 protein: CASSLTTSGSPDTQYF
CDR3 DNA: TGTGCCAGCAGCTTAACCACTAGCGGGAGCCCAGATACGCAGTATTTT

V gene: TRBV29-1
D gene: .
J gene: TRBJ2-1
clone size: few
CDR3 protein: CSPTSPGTGHNEQFF
CDR3 DNA: TGCAGCCCCACCTCTCCGGGGACTGGCCACAATGAGCAGTTCTTC

V gene: TRBV7-7
D gene: TRBD2
J gene: TRBJ2-1
clone size: few
CDR3 protein: CASSLVGLAGEEQFF
CDR3 DNA: TGTGCTAGCAGCTTAGTGGGACTAGCGGGTGAGGAGCAGTTCTTC

V gene: TRBV11-2
D gene: .
J gene: TRBJ2-7
clone size: .
CDR3 protein: CASRQGGEQYF
CDR3 DNA: TGTGCCAGCCGTCAGGGGGGCGAGCAGTACTTC

V gene: TRBV6-5
D gene: TRBD1
J gene: TRBJ2-1
clone size: .
CDR3 protein: CASSLQGDPANEQFF
CDR3 DNA: TGTGCCAGCAGTTTACAGGGGGACCCCGCGAATGAGCAGTTCTTC

V gene: TRBV16
D gene: TRBD1
J gene: TRBJ1-5
clone size: .
CDR3 protein: CASSQNAGQGVWQPQHF
CDR3 DNA: TGTGCCAGCAGCCAAAACGCGGGACAGGGGGTTTGGCAGCCCCAGCATTTT

V gene: TRBV11-2
D gene: .
J gene: TRBJ2-7
clone size: few
CDR3 protein: CASSLAARATPGYF
CDR3 DNA: TGTGCCAGCAGCTTAGCTGCCAGGGCTACGCCCGGGTACTTC

V gene: TRBV7-9
D gene: TRBD2
J gene: TRBJ2-1
clone size: .
CDR3 protein: CASSLVRTSGGLNEQFF
CDR3 DNA: TGTGCCAGCAGCTTAGTTCGGACTAGCGGGGGTCTCAATGAGCAGTTCTTC

V gene: TRBV15
D gene: TRBD1
J gene: TRBJ1-2
clone size: few
CDR3 protein: CATSRVGDRGLSGYTF
CDR3 DNA: TGTGCCACCAGCAGAGTTGGCGACAGGGGTCTTTCTGGCTACACCTTC

V gene: TRBV19
D gene: TRBD1
J gene: TRBJ2-2
clone size: .
CDR3 protein: CASSMGQGHGELFF
CDR3 DNA: TGTGCCAGTAGTATGGGACAGGGGCACGGGGAGCTGTTTTTT

V gene: TRBV29-1
D gene: TRBD2
J gene: TRBJ2-2
clone size: few
CDR3 protein: CSVEGFSGGGANGELFF
CDR3 DNA: TGCAGCGTTGAGGGCTTCTCTGGCGGGGGGGCCAACGGGGAGCTGTTTTTT

V gene: TRBV7-2
D gene: TRBD1
J gene: TRBJ2-7
clone size: once
CDR3 protein: CASSSPGTGVYEQYF
CDR3 DNA: TGTGCCAGCAGCTCCCCCGGGACAGGGGTATACGAGCAGTACTTC

V gene: TRBV7-8
D gene: .
J gene: TRBJ2-7
clone size: .
CDR3 protein: CASSLSGRNDEQYF
CDR3 DNA: TGTGCCAGCAGCTTATCGGGGAGGAACGACGAGCAGTACTTC

V gene: TRBV7-2
D gene: .
J gene: TRBJ2-1
clone size: few
CDR3 protein: CASSLAQVNEQFF
CDR3 DNA: TGTGCCAGCAGCTTAGCACAGGTAAATGAGCAGTTCTTC

V gene: TRBV5-1
D gene: .
J gene: TRBJ2-3
clone size: few
CDR3 protein: CASSTGRARSTDTQYF
CDR3 DNA: TGCGCCAGCAGCACCGGGCGGGCCAGATCCACAGATACGCAGTATTTT

V gene: TRBV19
D gene: .
J gene: TRBJ2-5
clone size: .
CDR3 protein: CASSSGMEETQYF
CDR3 DNA: TGTGCCAGTAGTAGCGGGATGGAAGAGACCCAGTACTTC

V gene: TRBV5-1
D gene: TRBD1
J gene: TRBJ2-3
clone size: .
CDR3 protein: CASSPGQGTDTQYF
CDR3 DNA: TGCGCCAGCAGTCCGGGACAGGGCACAGATACGCAGTATTTT

V gene: TRBV5-1
D gene: .
J gene: TRBJ2-5
clone size: few
CDR3 protein: CASSRQMDQETQYF
CDR3 DNA: TGCGCCAGCAGCCGCCAGATGGACCAAGAGACCCAGTACTTC

V gene: TRBV5-4
D gene: .
J gene: TRBJ1-5
clone size: .
CDR3 protein: CASSPLGPNNQPQHF
CDR3 DNA: TGTGCCAGCAGCCCTCTGGGGCCGAACAATCAGCCCCAGCATTTT

V gene: TRBV4-3
D gene: .
J gene: TRBJ2-3
clone size: .
CDR3 protein: CASSQDSATDTQYF
CDR3 DNA: TGCGCCAGCAGCCAAGATAGCGCTACAGATACGCAGTATTTT

V gene: TRBV14
D gene: .
J gene: TRBJ2-5
clone size: few
CDR3 protein: CASSQWRDSETQYF
CDR3 DNA: TGTGCCAGCAGCCAATGGCGGGACTCGGAGACCCAGTACTTC

V gene: TRBV20-1
D gene: .
J gene: TRBJ1-2
clone size: many
CDR3 protein: CSSGLYGYTF
CDR3 DNA: TGCAGTAGTGGGCTATATGGCTACACCTTC

V gene: TRBV28
D gene: .
J gene: TRBJ1-5
clone size: few
CDR3 protein: CASRRTGSGNQPQHF
CDR3 DNA: TGTGCCAGCAGAAGAACAGGGTCTGGAAATCAGCCCCAGCATTTT

V gene: TRBV4-3
D gene: .
J gene: TRBJ2-3
clone size: .
CDR3 protein: CASSKAIGDLTTQSTDTQYF
CDR3 DNA: TGCGCCAGCAGCAAAGCAATTGGCGACCTAACTACACAAAGCACAGATACGCAGTATTTT

V gene: TRBV4-3
D gene: .
J gene: TRBJ1-5
clone size: .
CDR3 protein: CASSQGTDQPQHF
CDR3 DNA: TGCGCCAGCAGCCAAGGAACTGATCAGCCCCAGCATTTT

V gene: TRBV7-2
D gene: .
J gene: TRBJ1-2
clone size: few
CDR3 protein: CASSIQGYGYTF
CDR3 DNA: TGTGCCAGCAGCATACAGGGATATGGCTACACCTTC

V gene: TRBV6-4
D gene: .
J gene: TRBJ2-1
clone size: many
CDR3 protein: CASSPGTQYEQFF
CDR3 DNA: TGTGCCAGCAGTCCCGGGACTCAATATGAGCAGTTCTTC

V gene: TRBV5-4
D gene: .
J gene: TRBJ1-1
clone size: .
CDR3 protein: CASSRDRSSAFF
CDR3 DNA: TGTGCCAGCAGCAGAGACAGATCAAGTGCTTTCTTT

V gene: TRBV7-6
D gene: .
J gene: TRBJ2-2
clone size: .
CDR3 protein: CASSLSDTGELFF
CDR3 DNA: TGTGCCAGCAGCTTATCGGACACCGGGGAGCTGTTTTTT

V gene: TRBV11-1
D gene: .
J gene: TRBJ2-2
clone size: .
CDR3 protein: CASSLHRATGELFF
CDR3 DNA: TGTGCCAGCAGCTTACACAGGGCGACCGGGGAGCTGTTTTTT

V gene: TRBV9
D gene: .
J gene: TRBJ1-2
clone size: few
CDR3 protein: CASKGVAGVHRVGPYPYGYTF
CDR3 DNA: TGTGCCAGCAAGGGAGTAGCCGGAGTACACCGAGTCGGACCCTATCCCTATGGCTACACCTTC

V gene: TRBV29-1
D gene: .
J gene: TRBJ2-2
clone size: .
CDR3 protein: CSVEGLPGQHTGELFF
CDR3 DNA: TGCAGCGTTGAAGGACTACCGGGACAACACACCGGGGAGCTGTTTTTT

V gene: TRBV7-8
D gene: TRBD2
J gene: TRBJ2-5
clone size: once
CDR3 protein: CASSRTSGREETQYF
CDR3 DNA: TGTGCCAGCAGCAGGACTAGCGGGAGGGAAGAGACCCAGTACTTC

V gene: TRBV5-4
D gene: TRBD2
J gene: TRBJ2-5
clone size: .
CDR3 protein: CASSLLNLAGGETQYF
CDR3 DNA: TGTGCCAGCAGCTTGTTGAACCTAGCGGGGGGTGAGACCCAGTACTTC

V gene: TRBV29-1
D gene: .
J gene: TRBJ1-4
clone size: .
CDR3 protein: CSVVGPSNEKLFF
CDR3 DNA: TGCAGCGTTGTGGGCCCGAGTAATGAAAAACTGTTTTTT

V gene: TRBV19
D gene: .
J gene: TRBJ1-3
clone size: few
CDR3 protein: CASSMSPGSGNTIYF
CDR3 DNA: TGTGCCAGTAGTATGAGCCCAGGATCGGGAAACACCATATATTTT

V gene: TRBV7-9
D gene: .
J gene: TRBJ2-1
clone size: .
CDR3 protein: CASSPVGGAGYNEQFF
CDR3 DNA: TGTGCCAGCAGCCCTGTGGGCGGGGCTGGATACAATGAGCAGTTCTTC

V gene: TRBV5-1
D gene: .
J gene: TRBJ2-2
clone size: few
CDR3 protein: CASSLDFPGGELFF
CDR3 DNA: TGCGCCAGCAGCTTGGATTTTCCGGGCGGGGAGCTGTTTTTT